These 18 T cell receptor beta chains were sequenced from one sample in a study of molecular identifiers for immune sequencing clone quantification. TCRdb ran MiXCR on the PCR reads and lists one entry per CDR3 protein. The profile shows 490,000 or so distinct CDR3 sequences, about a quarter of them singletons. Source material: naive CD8+ T cells from blood, with Jurkat cell RNA spiked in. The sample's subset: FACS-sorted CD8+CD4-CCR7+CD45RA+ naive T cells. These receptors all come from a human donor in good health. Some libraries in this study had Jurkat cell RNA spiked in.

This clonotype came up once. The chain carries TRBV7-2 and TRBJ2-3; D call uncertain. The CDR3 contains 15 residues. Germline V gene lookup returns CDR1 SGHTA and CDR2 FQGNSA. V was cut by 8 bases and J by 3 bases, with 18 bases left in between. The CDR3 sequence is CASRSPPGATDTQYF. CDR3 bases: TGTGCCAGCCGCTCCCCCCCCGGTGCTACAGATACGCAGTATTTT.

This clonotype was observed a handful of times. The chain is built from TRBV20-1 and TRBJ2-7; D not resolved. Trimming pared 6 bases from V and 5 bases from J, leaving 14 bases between. Germline CDR1 and CDR2: DFQATT and SNEGSKA (reference sequence). This CDR3 comprises 12 residues. The CDR3 loop reads CSAVGEGNEQYF. The CDR3, as DNA: TGCAGTGCGGTTGGGGAAGGGAACGAGCAGTACTTC.

The V and J genes are TRBV6-1 and TRBJ2-7, with D hard to call. The CDR3 loop spans 15 amino acids. In germline, CDR1 is MNHNS, CDR2 SASEGT. Trimming took 2 bases from V and 5 from J, leaving 16 bases between them. The CDR3 nucleotides are TGTGCCAGCAGTGAACTACTATCAAGTCACCACGAGCAGTACTTC. This encodes CASSELLSSHHEQYF.

The chain joins TRBV28 to TRBJ2-3, with D perhaps matching TRBD1 (5 bases). The CDR3 loop spans 14 amino acids. V lost 3 bases and J 3 bases, leaving 10 bases between the germline ends. Germline loops: CDR1 MDHEN, CDR2 SYDVKM. In nucleotides, the CDR3 is TGTGCCAGCAGTTTTCAGGGTCGAACAGATACGCAGTATTTT. This sequence encodes CASSFQGRTDTQYF.

The J gene is TRBJ1-1, the V gene TRBV30, with D unresolved. Trimming removed 3 bases from V and 1 base from J, with 9 bases in between. The germline V gene encodes CDR1 GTSNPN and CDR2 SVGIG (reference sequence). This CDR3 has 13 amino acids. The CDR3 protein is CAWSPEANTEAFF. The CDR3 DNA follows: TGTGCCTGGAGCCCTGAGGCGAACACTGAAGCTTTCTTT.

The chain is built from TRBV4-1 and TRBJ2-7; TRBD1 is a possible D gene (6 bases). In germline, CDR1 is MGHRA, CDR2 YSYEKL. Trimming pared 1 base from V and 6 bases from J, leaving 13 bases between. This CDR3 is built from 14 residues. The CDR3 DNA reads TGCGCCAGCAGCCAAGCAGGGGTGGTTGGCGAGCAGTACTTC. Residues: CASSQAGVVGEQYF.

This clonotype was seen only a few times. The chain combines TRBV29-1 with TRBJ2-7, with 8 bases fitting TRBD2. Looked up from germline, CDR1 is SQVTM and CDR2 is ANQGSEA. CDR3 length equals 13 residues. J was trimmed by 4 bases and V by 6 bases; bases with no gene match: 8. The CDR3 here is CSVPGLVGYEQYF. The CDR3 nucleotides read TGCAGCGTCCCGGGACTAGTGGGTTACGAGCAGTACTTC.

This clonotype has at least ten counts. This sequence joins TRBV5-1 and TRBJ2-2, with D hard to call. CDR1 SGHRS and CDR2 YFSETQ come from the germline V gene. The CDR3 extends over 13 amino acids. Trimming stripped 0 bases from V and 8 bases from J, with 8 bases between. The CDR3 bases are TGCGCCAGCAGCTTGGTAGTTGAAGGGGAGCTGTTTTTT. Translating it yields CASSLVVEGELFF.

Regarding this clonotype: Germline and junction disagree at one end, which may indicate a read error. This sequence joins TRBV6-2 or TRBV6-3 and TRBJ2-2; TRBD1 matches at 8 bases. Germline V CDR1 and CDR2: MNHEY, SVGEGT. CDR3 length equals 13 residues. CDR3 sequence (DNA): TGTGCCAGCAGTACAGGGGGGACCGGGGAGCTGCTTTTT. Amino acids: CASSTGGTGELLF.

A note on this clonotype: This clone may be a read error of a much larger clone one base away. J is TRBJ2-5 and V is TRBV5-1, with a weak D call TRBD2 (5 bases). This CDR3 is built from 17 residues. In germline, CDR1 is SGHRS, CDR2 YFSETQ. The CDR3 nucleotides are TGCGCCAGCAGCTTGGGAGACTACCATTCGCACCAAGAGCCCCAGTACTTC. Translating it yields CASSLGDYHSHQEPQYF.

This CDR3 is CASSGLAGVKEQFF. DNA of the CDR3: TGTGCCAGCAGCGGACTAGCGGGAGTCAAGGAGCAGTTCTTC. The chain carries TRBV13 and TRBJ2-1; 13 nucleotides align to TRBD2. The V segment lost 5 bases and the J segment 10 bases; nucleotides outside the gene matches: 5. Germline loops: CDR1 PRHDT, CDR2 FYEKMQ (reference sequence). The CDR3 totals 14 residues.

In its sample, this clonotype was seen many times. This chain joins TRBV5-6 and TRBJ2-7, with D tentatively TRBD2 (5 bases). V gave up 3 bases and J gave up 3 bases, with 7 bases separating them. This CDR3 region has 12 residues. Germline CDR1 is SGHDT and CDR2 is YYEEEE. CDR3 sequence (DNA): TGTGCCAGCAGCTCCGGGGTCTACGAGCAGTACTTC. Amino acid sequence: CASSSGVYEQYF. Full variable domain (rest looked up from reference TRBV5-6 and TRBJ2-7): DAGVTQSPTHLIKTRGQQVTLRCSPKSGHDTVSWYQQALGQGPQFIFQYYEEEERQRGNFPDRFSGHQFPNYSSELNVNALLLGDSALYLCASSSGVYEQYFGPGTRLTVT.

Notes on this clonotype: This may be a read error, as it is one base from a much larger clone. The chain employs TRBV5-1 and TRBJ1-1, with 8 bases lining up with TRBD1. The germline gives CDR1 SGHRS, CDR2 YFSETQ. There are 16 residues in the CDR3. CDR3 coding DNA: TGCGCCAGCAGCACGGACAGGGAAGAGAGGTACACTGAAGCTCTCTTT. It translates to CASSTDREERYTEALF.

This chain uses TRBV6-5 with TRBJ2-3; 10 bases align to TRBD2. Trimming took 8 bases from V and 1 from J; bases not matched to a gene: 6. Germline-derived CDR1 and CDR2 are MNHEY and SVGAGI. The CDR3 extends over 15 amino acids. CDR3: CASGVAGGRTDTQYF. CDR3 bases: TGTGCCAGCGGGGTAGCGGGGGGACGCACAGATACGCAGTATTTT.

About this clonotype itself: Just one base apart from a much larger clone, this may be a read error. V and J are TRBV7-9 and TRBJ2-3; 10 positions match TRBD2. CDR3 length: 16 residues. Germline V lookup: CDR1 SEHNR, CDR2 FQNEAQ (reference sequence). Trimming took 5 bases from V and 8 from J; bases not matched to a gene: 13. The CDR3, as DNA: TGTGCCAGCAGCCCAAGTGCGGGACTAGCGCGATTTACGCAGTATTTT. The encoded protein is CASSPSAGLARFTQYF.

This clonotype was counted a few times. V gene TRBV28 combines with J gene TRBJ2-3; D call uncertain. CDR1 is MDHEN and CDR2 is SYDVKM in the germline V gene. This CDR3 has 15 amino acids. V gave up 0 bases and J gave up 2 bases, with 9 bases separating them. CDR3 coding DNA: TGTGCCAGCAGTTTATGGAGATCGGACACAGATACGCAGTATTTT. Its translation: CASSLWRSDTDTQYF. The variable domain in full, completed from reference TRBV28 and TRBJ2-3, reads DVKVTQSSRYLVKRTGEKVFLECVQDMDHENMFWYRQDPGLGLRLIYFSYDVKMKEKGDIPEGYSVSREKKERFSLILESASTNQTSMYLCASSLWRSDTDTQYFGPGTRLTVL.

Concerning this clonotype: A much larger clone differs by one base, so this may be a read error. The chain employs TRBV27 and TRBJ2-1; 11 positions match TRBD2. The CDR3 has 15 amino acids. CDR1 is MNHEY, CDR2 SMNVEV, per germline (reference sequence). Trimming took 6 bases from V and 1 from J; bases not matched to a gene: 2. This CDR3 is CASRPSGGSYNEQFF. CDR3 in DNA: TGTGCCAGCAGGCCTAGCGGGGGGTCCTACAATGAGCAGTTCTTC.

In regard to this clonotype: Since a much larger clone is just one base distant, this may be a read error. CDR3 bases: TGTGCCAGCAGCTTATGGTCAGAAGAGACCCGGTACTTC. This encodes CASSLWSEETRYF. The chain has TRBV7-2 and TRBJ2-5; D is undetermined. The CDR3 covers 13 residues. Germline CDR1 SGHTA, CDR2 FQGNSA.